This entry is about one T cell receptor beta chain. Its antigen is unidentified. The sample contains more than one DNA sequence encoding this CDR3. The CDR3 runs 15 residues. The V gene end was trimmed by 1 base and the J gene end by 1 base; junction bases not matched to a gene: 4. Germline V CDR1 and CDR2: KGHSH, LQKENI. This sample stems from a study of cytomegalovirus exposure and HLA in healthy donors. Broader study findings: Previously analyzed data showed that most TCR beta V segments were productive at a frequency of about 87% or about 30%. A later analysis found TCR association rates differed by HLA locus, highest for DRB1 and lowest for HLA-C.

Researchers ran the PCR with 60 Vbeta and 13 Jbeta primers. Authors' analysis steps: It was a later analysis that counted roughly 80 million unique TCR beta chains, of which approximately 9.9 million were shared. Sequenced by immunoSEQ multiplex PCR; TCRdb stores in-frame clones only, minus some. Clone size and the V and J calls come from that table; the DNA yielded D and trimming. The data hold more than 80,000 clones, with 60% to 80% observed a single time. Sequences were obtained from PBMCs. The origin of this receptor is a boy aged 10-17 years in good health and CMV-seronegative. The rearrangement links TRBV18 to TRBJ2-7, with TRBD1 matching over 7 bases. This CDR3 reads CASSPQGQLSYEQYF. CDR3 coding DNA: TGTGCCAGCTCACCACAGGGACAGCTATCCTACGAGCAGTACTTC.